This is a list of T cell receptor beta chains from one sample in a study of shared T cell receptors in the human thymus. Method: immunoSEQ multiplex PCR; TCRdb's copy keeps in-frame clones and lacks some. The table has 640,000 or so clones, around 87% seen once. A further study also used this sample, focusing on human thymus T cells.

Source material: thymocytes. These receptors were collected from a boy younger than two with a congenital heart defect. Both conserved end residues are part of each CDR3. The order of the fields is J gene, V gene, D gene, clone size, CDR3 DNA, CDR3 protein. D genes are given only for firm matches. The size entry is marked missing in some rows and otherwise reads once, few, many or a size class.

TRBJ2-7,TRBV5-1,TRBD2,.,TGCGCCAGCGGCCCGAGCGGGAGTTGGGGCTACGAACAGTACTTC,CASGPSGSWGYEQYF
TRBJ2-4,TRBV15,.,.,TGTGCCACCAGCACCGGGCAGGGCTCCAAAAACATTCAGTACTTC,CATSTGQGSKNIQYF
TRBJ2-3,TRBV2,.,.,TGTGCCAGCAGTGTGTTTTCGGGCAGCGGGAGCACAGATACGCAGTATTTT,CASSVFSGSGSTDTQYF
TRBJ1-3,TRBV18,TRBD1,.,TGTGCCAGCTCGTCCTTACAGGGGATCGGCTCTGGAAACACCATATATTTT,CASSSLQGIGSGNTIYF
TRBJ2-7,TRBV6-5,TRBD1,.,TGTGCCAGCAGCCGACAGGGAGCCGCCGAACACGAGCAGTACTTC,CASSRQGAAEHEQYF
TRBJ2-7,TRBV28,.,.,TGTGCCAGCAGTTTATCAGGTGGGCGGGTCTACTCCTACGAGCAGTACTTC,CASSLSGGRVYSYEQYF
TRBJ2-1,TRBV5-6,TRBD2,.,TGTGCCAGCAGCTTGGACGGGTCGGGAGGGCCCGGGTTCCATGAGCAGTTCTTC,CASSLDGSGGPGFHEQFF
TRBJ1-1,TRBV30,.,.,TGTGCCTGGCCACAGAACACTGAAGCTTTCTTT,CAWPQNTEAFF
TRBJ2-3,TRBV29-1,.,once,TGCAGCGTTAACACGTTGGGGGCGAGCACAGATACGCAGTATTTT,CSVNTLGASTDTQYF
TRBJ1-2,TRBV27,.,.,TGTGCCAGCACCCCCACAGGGAACGGTTATGGCTACACCTTC,CASTPTGNGYGYTF
TRBJ1-4,TRBV5-6,TRBD1,.,TGTGCCAGCAGCCTACGACAGGGTCATGAAAAACTGTTTTTT,CASSLRQGHEKLFF
TRBJ2-7,TRBV5-6,TRBD2,.,TGTGCCAGCAGCCTGCCCCGGGGGGAAGTTGAGCAGTACTTC,CASSLPRGEVEQYF
TRBJ2-7,TRBV5-1,TRBD1,.,TGCGCCAGCAGCCAGAAGCGAGGGGGCGGGTACGAGCAGTACTTC,CASSQKRGGGYEQYF
TRBJ2-7,TRBV28,.,.,TGTGCCAGCACCGAGGACACTGCCGAGCAGTACTTC,CASTEDTAEQYF
TRBJ1-6,TRBV5-1,.,few,TGCGCCAGCAGCTTGGCCGGGATCCCCAATTCACCCCTCCACTTT,CASSLAGIPNSPLHF
TRBJ2-2,TRBV27,.,.,TGTGCCAGCAGTTTGACTATCGCGAACACCGGGGAGCTGTTTTTT,CASSLTIANTGELFF
TRBJ1-1,TRBV5-1,.,.,TGCGCCAGCAGCTTGCACCAGAGAGGCAGGGTGAACACTGAAGCTTTCTTT,CASSLHQRGRVNTEAFF
TRBJ2-2,TRBV27,.,.,TGTGCCAGCAGTACACAGGGGAACACCGGGGAGCTGTTTTTT,CASSTQGNTGELFF
TRBJ1-1,TRBV5-1,.,once,TGCGCCAGCAGCTTGTTTCCCGACACCAGCACTGAAGCTTTCTTT,CASSLFPDTSTEAFF
TRBJ2-1,TRBV4-3,.,once,TGCGCCAGCAGCCAAGATAGGGTCCTGGGGCACAATGAGCAGTTCTTC,CASSQDRVLGHNEQFF
TRBJ2-3,TRBV19,TRBD1,.,TGTGCCAGTAGTACGGCCCCGCAGACAGGGAACACAGATACGCAGTATTTT,CASSTAPQTGNTDTQYF
TRBJ2-1,TRBV6-5,TRBD1,.,TGTGCCAGCAGTAGTAAGGGACAGGGTGACAATGAGCAGTTCTTC,CASSSKGQGDNEQFF